This T cell receptor (beta chain) came from a study of metastatic and nonmetastatic thyroid tumors (dated by TCRdb to about 2020). Notes on the research overall: Repertoires were compared across peripheral blood and tumor or nodule tissue samples from malignant and benign thyroid patients.

Library generation was performed with PCR. TCRdb records Illumina HiSeq 4000 as the sequencer. High-throughput sequencing was used to profile the TCR beta-chain CDR3 region of every patient. Concerning the study's data processing: A classifier to discriminate distant-metastatic papillary thyroid cancer patients was built from CDR3 differences across clinicopathological groups. To measure repertoire diversity the researchers used the Shannon index, while the Morisita-Horn index served to gauge how similar the tumor and blood repertoires were. The raw public data were reprocessed by TCRdb itself: fastp quality trimming at Q25, MiXCR clonotype calling, in-frame beta chains only. These V and J calls originate from TCRdb's pipeline instead of the authors' own analysis. In all, the sample holds tens of thousands of clones, and around 13% of those were seen once. Jointly, the top ten make up approximately 8.8% of the sample.

This clone turned up a few times. Its antigen is currently not known. Base-call qualities are not available, and no considerably larger clone is one nucleotide away. Broad study findings and their caveats: TCR beta diversity was reported as significantly higher in malignant tumors than in benign nodules, in both blood and tumor samples.

No treatment had been received by any patient before thyroid surgery. Using T-cell receptor beta sequencing, the study looked back at clinical samples from patients collected from 2012 to 2018. Sequencing used tumor tissue. This TCR came from a female donor with papillary thyroid cancer or a benign thyroid nodule (not recorded which). Some clones in this sample may be carry-over from other donors' samples.

In nucleotide form, the sequence is TGTGCCAGCTCACCAGATTACGAGCAGTACTTC. Translated, it gives CASSPDYEQYF. The chain uses TRBV18 and TRBJ2-7, with no confidently assigned D gene. As encoded in the germline V gene, CDR1 is KGHSH while CDR2 is LQKENI. V is cut by 2 bases and J by 4 bases, and the space between the germline ends is 3 bases. Including cysteine and phenylalanine, the CDR3 has 11 amino acids. Left in the record is the CDR3 DNA by itself, 33 bases read in frame from the first base.